These 13 T cell receptor beta chains were all obtained from the same sample, sequenced in a study of glioma-infiltrating T cells after dendritic cell vaccination. The time point: after dendritic cell vaccination, including at tumor progression/relapse. Sequencing was performed with immunoSEQ multiplex PCR; in TCRdb, only in-frame clones are kept and a portion is missing. The table has roughly 80,000 clones, roughly 87% seen once. This material consisted of blood, taken after dendritic cell vaccination. The receptors shown here come from a human donor with glioblastoma.

As DNA, the CDR3 is TGTGCCAGCAGTTTACCGGGATCTAACTACGAGCAGTACTTC. Amino acid sequence: CASSLPGSNYEQYF. The V and J genes are TRBV28 and TRBJ2-7, with D perhaps matching TRBD2 (5 bases). V was pared by 2 bases and J by 3 bases, with 11 bases between. CDR3 length: 14 amino acids. Germline CDR1 is MDHEN and CDR2 is SYDVKM.

The count of this clone is one. The gene calls are TRBV9 and TRBJ2-6; TRBD1 is a possible D gene (5 bases). CDR1 is SGDLS and CDR2 is YYNGEE in the germline V gene. CDR3 length equals 20 residues. V lost 0 bases to trimming and J lost 0 bases, with 19 bases between them. The CDR3 coding sequence is TGTGCCAGCAGCGTAGCAGTAGGCAGGGCAGACTTCTCTGGGGCCAACGTCCTGACTTTC. It translates to CASSVAVGRADFSGANVLTF.

This sequence joins TRBV11-2 and TRBJ1-6, with 8 bases identical to TRBD1. The ends lost 6 bases at V and 5 bases at J; junction bases unmatched: 6. Germline CDR1 reads SGHAT; CDR2 reads FQNNGV. This CDR3 contains 15 residues. The CDR3 DNA reads as TGTGCCAGCAGGGCAGGGGGCAGCCATAATTCACCCCTCCACTTT. Amino acids: CASRAGGSHNSPLHF.

In its sample, this clone was seen once. The chain couples TRBV12-5 to TRBJ1-5; the D is unclear. Germline V lookup: CDR1 LGHNT, CDR2 FRNRAP. The CDR3 has 14 residues. The V gene lost 5 bases and the J gene lost 2 bases, with 10 bases spanning the gap. The CDR3 DNA is TGTGCTAGTGGTCAACAGTCGGGCAATCAGCCCCAGCATTTT. Amino acids: CASGQQSGNQPQHF.

This chain links TRBV6-6 with TRBJ1-2; the D gene is possibly TRBD1 (5 bases). Trimming removed 6 bases from V and 8 bases from J, with 19 bases in between. Germline V gene data show CDR1 as MNHNY and CDR2 as SVGAGI (reference sequence). This CDR3 is built from 14 residues. The chain's CDR3 is CASSPAGPYGGYTF. As DNA, the CDR3 is TGTGCCAGCAGCCCCGCGGGGCCATATGGAGGCTACACCTTC.

This sequence joins TRBV14 and TRBJ2-7; D call uncertain. V lost 4 bases, J lost 1 base, and 2 bases lay in between. This CDR3 spans 11 amino acids. Germline-derived CDR1 and CDR2 are SGHDN and FVKESK. CDR3 nucleotides: TGTGCCAGCAGCCTATCCTACGAGCAGTACTTC. Translating gives CASSLSYEQYF.

The rearrangement uses TRBV30 and TRBJ1-5; D is perhaps TRBD1 (6 bases). The V end was cut by 2 bases, the J end by 2 bases, with 10 bases between. CDR3 length equals 14 residues. In germline, CDR1 is GTSNPN, CDR2 SVGIG (reference sequence). The CDR3 sequence is CAWSQGLRNQPQHF. The CDR3 DNA sequence: TGTGCCTGGAGTCAGGGGTTACGCAATCAGCCCCAGCATTTT.

This clone was counted a few times. The chain couples TRBV2 to TRBJ1-3; possible D gene TRBD1, 5 bases. V lost 4 bases to trimming and J lost 0 bases, with 10 bases between them. The germline gives CDR1 SNHLY, CDR2 FYNNEI. This CDR3 is built from 15 residues. The CDR3 spells CASSVQGPSGNTIYF. The CDR3 DNA follows: TGTGCCAGCAGTGTTCAGGGCCCCTCTGGAAACACCATATATTTT.

V and J are TRBV5-1 and TRBJ2-2; 14 nucleotides agree with TRBD2. V lost 0 bases and J lost 5; bases outside the gene matches: 9. This CDR3 contains 19 residues. Germline V CDR1 and CDR2: SGHRS, YFSETQ. In DNA, the CDR3 is TGCGCCAGCAGCTTGGAGACTAGCGGGGGGGCCTTTATTACCGGGGAGCTGTTTTTT. It codes for CASSLETSGGAFITGELFF.

This clone is a singleton in its sample. The V and J genes are TRBV29-1 and TRBJ2-5; D unclear. V lost 3 bases, J lost 2 bases, and 7 bases lay in between. Germline CDR1 reads SQVTM; CDR2 reads ANQGSEA. This CDR3 region has 12 residues. Written as DNA, the CDR3 is TGCAGCGTTGATAACCTACAAGAGACCCAGTACTTC. Protein: CSVDNLQETQYF.

The CDR3: CASSLTTSGTGLGKLFF. The CDR3 DNA reads TGTGCCAGCAGCTTAACTACCTCCGGGACAGGGTTAGGAAAACTGTTTTTT. V and J are TRBV7-8 and TRBJ1-4; 9 nucleotides agree with TRBD1. CDR1 SGHVS and CDR2 FQNEAQ come from the germline V gene. The V segment lost 2 bases and the J segment 10 bases; nucleotides outside the gene matches: 14. The CDR3 runs to 17 residues.

V is TRBV29-1 and J is TRBJ2-7; a weak D match, TRBD1 (8 bases). CDR3 length equals 16 residues. V was clipped by 1 base and J by 5 bases, with 21 bases between them. CDR1 and CDR2 (germline): SQVTM, ANQGSEA. CDR3 amino acids: CSVEGGGTGLSDEQYF. The CDR3 nucleotides read TGCAGCGTTGAAGGGGGAGGGACAGGTCTTAGCGACGAGCAGTACTTC.

J is TRBJ1-2 and V is TRBV9; D possibly corresponds to TRBD1 (5 bases). The CDR3 spans 15 residues. Germline V gene sequence: CDR1 SGDLS, CDR2 YYNGEE. V lost 4 bases to trimming and J lost 0 bases, with 13 bases between them. The CDR3 sequence is CASSRDSLSNYGYTF. The CDR3 DNA sequence: TGTGCCAGCAGCAGAGACAGTTTATCTAACTATGGCTACACCTTC.